This T cell receptor beta chain appears in the sequencing data of a study of T cell responses to AZD1222 COVID-19 vaccine. Findings and limits, study-wide: Spike-wide vaccine-associated CD4 TCRs dominated at 160-218 and 743-854. Clonal diversity was possibly underestimated, and the donors were mostly white British, with more females. The study reported that nearly half of spike-specific TCRs target unmutated variant regions. Spike-specific TCR breadth and depth grew following two AZD1222 doses.

Produced via immunoSEQ multiplex PCR; TCRdb's table is partial and in-frame only. The data contain fewer than 150,000 clones, more than 85% of them singletons. Germline-derived CDR1 and CDR2 are MNHEY and SVGEGT. The V and J ends lost 2 bases and 2 bases respectively, with 7 bases between them. This CDR3 region has 14 residues. As to this clone: Its antigen is undetermined.

Material: peripheral blood, obtained on day 0 of AZD1222 vaccination. The clonotype comes from an adult in good health. This rearrangement joins TRBV6-2 or TRBV6-3 to TRBJ1-3; maybe TRBD1 (5 bases). CDR3 region: CASSYGGPGNTIYF. The DNA for the CDR3 is TGTGCCAGCAGTTACGGGGGACCTGGAAACACCATATATTTT.